A selection of T cell receptor beta chains follows, all from one sample in a study of blood T cell repertoires in COVID-19. The table came from immunoSEQ multiplex PCR; TCRdb's copy has only in-frame clones and leaves some out. The repertoire consists of approximately 89,000 clones, with 80% occurring once and the leading ten covering 15% to 20%. Source material: peripheral blood. The receptors stem from a woman of 80 years or more with acute or convalescent COVID-19. Each CDR3 is given without its conserved first and last residue.

J: TRBJ1-6
V: TRBV6-5
CDR3: ASSYGGTGGSPLH

J: TRBJ2-2
V: TRBV19
CDR3: ASSLDSETGELF

J: TRBJ1-2
V: TRBV6-5
CDR3: ATLRDRVGYT

J: TRBJ1-2
V: TRBV5-1
CDR3: ASSPGQVGDYGYT

J: TRBJ1-1
V: TRBV27
CDR3: ASIMGTGNGWGNTEAF

J: TRBJ1-6
V: TRBV6-6
CDR3: ASSPPGQGPPLH

J: TRBJ2-1
V: TRBV2
CDR3: ASNRLAGGNYNEQF

J: TRBJ1-2
V: TRBV20-1
CDR3: SASMTGIGYT

J: TRBJ2-5
V: TRBV10-3
CDR3: AISGQQGAETQY

J: TRBJ2-1
V: TRBV7-3
CDR3: ASSAQAQGYYGEQF

J: TRBJ2-6
V: TRBV29-1
CDR3: SVGSRVAGANVLT

J: TRBJ2-5
V: TRBV5-1
CDR3: ASSLAAGGGGRMTQY

J: TRBJ2-7
V: TRBV15
CDR3: ATSKLAGPYEQY

J: TRBJ1-5
V: TRBV6-1
CDR3: ASSEIDRTNQPQH